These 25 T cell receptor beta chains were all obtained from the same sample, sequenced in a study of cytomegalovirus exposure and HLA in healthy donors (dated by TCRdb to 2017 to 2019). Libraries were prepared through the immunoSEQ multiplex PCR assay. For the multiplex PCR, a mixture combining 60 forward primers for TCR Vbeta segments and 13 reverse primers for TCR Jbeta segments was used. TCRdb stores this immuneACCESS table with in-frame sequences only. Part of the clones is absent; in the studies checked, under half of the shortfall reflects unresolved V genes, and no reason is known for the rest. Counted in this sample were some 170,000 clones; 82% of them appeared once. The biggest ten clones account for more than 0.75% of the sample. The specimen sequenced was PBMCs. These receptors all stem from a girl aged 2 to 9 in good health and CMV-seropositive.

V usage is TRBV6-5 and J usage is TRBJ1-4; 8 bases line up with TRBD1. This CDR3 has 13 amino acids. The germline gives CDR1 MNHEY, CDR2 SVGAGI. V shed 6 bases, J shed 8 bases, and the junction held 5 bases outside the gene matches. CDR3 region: CASRGGTGEKLFF. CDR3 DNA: TGTGCCAGCAGGGGCGGGACAGGAGAAAAACTGTTTTTT.

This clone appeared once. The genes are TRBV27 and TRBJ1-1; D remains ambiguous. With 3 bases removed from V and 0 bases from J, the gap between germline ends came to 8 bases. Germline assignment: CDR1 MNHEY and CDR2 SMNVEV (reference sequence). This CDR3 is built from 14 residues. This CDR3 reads CASSFRGLNTEAFF. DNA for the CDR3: TGTGCCAGCAGTTTTCGGGGTTTGAACACTGAAGCTTTCTTT.

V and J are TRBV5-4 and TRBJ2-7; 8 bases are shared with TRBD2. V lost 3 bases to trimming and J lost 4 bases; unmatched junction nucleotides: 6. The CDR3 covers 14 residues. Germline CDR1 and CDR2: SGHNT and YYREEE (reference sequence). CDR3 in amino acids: CASSSRGGVYEQYF. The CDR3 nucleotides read TGTGCCAGCAGCTCACGGGGGGGGGTTTACGAGCAGTACTTC.

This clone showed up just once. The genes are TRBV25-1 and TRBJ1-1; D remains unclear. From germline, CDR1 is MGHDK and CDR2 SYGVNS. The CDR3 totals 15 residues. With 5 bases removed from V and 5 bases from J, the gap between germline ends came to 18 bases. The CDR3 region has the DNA TGTGCCAGCAGTTCCCTCGGGAGGGTTGGTACTGAAGCTTTCTTT. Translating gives CASSSLGRVGTEAFF.

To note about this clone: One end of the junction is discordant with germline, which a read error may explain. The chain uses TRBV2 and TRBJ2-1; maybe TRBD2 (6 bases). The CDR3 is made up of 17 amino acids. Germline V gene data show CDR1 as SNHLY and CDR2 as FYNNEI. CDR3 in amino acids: CASNEVNSGSSYNEQFF. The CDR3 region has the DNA TGTGCCAGCAATGAAGTGAATAGCGGTAGCTCCTACAATGAGCAGTTCTTC.

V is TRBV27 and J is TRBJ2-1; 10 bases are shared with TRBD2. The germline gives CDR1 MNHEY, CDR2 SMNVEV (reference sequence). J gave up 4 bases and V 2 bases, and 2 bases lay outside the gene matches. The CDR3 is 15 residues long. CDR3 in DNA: TGTGCCAGCAGTTTAGAGGGACTAGCGTACAATGAGCAGTTCTTC. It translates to CASSLEGLAYNEQFF.

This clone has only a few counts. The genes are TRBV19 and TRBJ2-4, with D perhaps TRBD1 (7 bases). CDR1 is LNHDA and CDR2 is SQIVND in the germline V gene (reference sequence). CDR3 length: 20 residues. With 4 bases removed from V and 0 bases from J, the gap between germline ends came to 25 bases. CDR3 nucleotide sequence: TGTGCCAGTAGTAATTGGGCAGGGGGGCCTTTGCGACTAGCCAAAAACATTCAGTACTTC. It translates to CASSNWAGGPLRLAKNIQYF.

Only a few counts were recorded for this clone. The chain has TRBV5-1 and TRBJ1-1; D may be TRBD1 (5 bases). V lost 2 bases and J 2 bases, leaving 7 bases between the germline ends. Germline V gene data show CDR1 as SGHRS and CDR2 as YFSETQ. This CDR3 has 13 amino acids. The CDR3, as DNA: TGCGCCAGCAGCTTTCAGGGTAACACTGAAGCTTTCTTT. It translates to CASSFQGNTEAFF.

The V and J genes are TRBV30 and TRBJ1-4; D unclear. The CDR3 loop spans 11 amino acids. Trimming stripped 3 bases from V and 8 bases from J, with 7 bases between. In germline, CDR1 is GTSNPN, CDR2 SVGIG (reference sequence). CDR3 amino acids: CAWRSREKLFF. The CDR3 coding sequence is TGTGCCTGGAGGAGTCGGGAAAAACTGTTTTTT.

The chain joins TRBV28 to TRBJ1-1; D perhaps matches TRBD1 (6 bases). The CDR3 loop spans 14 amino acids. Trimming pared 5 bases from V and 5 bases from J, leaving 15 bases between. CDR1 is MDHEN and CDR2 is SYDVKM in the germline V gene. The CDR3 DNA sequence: TGTGCCAGCAGTCTGCGGACAGTGGGGACTGAAGCTTTCTTT. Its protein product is CASSLRTVGTEAFF.

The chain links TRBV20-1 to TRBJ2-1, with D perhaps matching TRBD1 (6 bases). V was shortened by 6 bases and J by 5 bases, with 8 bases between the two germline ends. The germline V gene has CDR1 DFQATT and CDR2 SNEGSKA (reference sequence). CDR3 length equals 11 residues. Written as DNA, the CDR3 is TGCAGTGCCCCAGGGGACAATGAGCAGTTCTTC. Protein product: CSAPGDNEQFF.

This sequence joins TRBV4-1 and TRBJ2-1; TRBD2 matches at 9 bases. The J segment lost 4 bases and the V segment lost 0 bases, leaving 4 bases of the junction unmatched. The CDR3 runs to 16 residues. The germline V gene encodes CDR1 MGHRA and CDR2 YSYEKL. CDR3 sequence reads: CASSQDEAGGYNEQFF. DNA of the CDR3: TGCGCCAGCAGCCAAGACGAAGCGGGAGGTTACAATGAGCAGTTCTTC.

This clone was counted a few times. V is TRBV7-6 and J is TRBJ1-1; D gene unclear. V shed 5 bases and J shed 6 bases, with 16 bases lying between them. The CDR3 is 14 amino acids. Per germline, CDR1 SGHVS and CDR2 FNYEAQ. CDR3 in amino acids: CASSPRVEGPEAFF. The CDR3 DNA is TGTGCCAGCAGCCCCCGCGTTGAGGGTCCTGAAGCTTTCTTT.

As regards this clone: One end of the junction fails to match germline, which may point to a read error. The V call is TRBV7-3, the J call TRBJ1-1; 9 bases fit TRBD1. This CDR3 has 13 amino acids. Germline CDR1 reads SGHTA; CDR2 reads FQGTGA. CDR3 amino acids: CASSLTGGVEAFF. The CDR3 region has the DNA TGTGCCAGCAGCCTAACAGGGGGCGTAGAAGCTTTCTTT.

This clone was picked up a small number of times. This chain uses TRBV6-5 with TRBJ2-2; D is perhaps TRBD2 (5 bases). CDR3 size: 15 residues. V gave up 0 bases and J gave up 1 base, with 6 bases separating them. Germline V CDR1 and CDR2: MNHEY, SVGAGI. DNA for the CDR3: TGTGCCAGCAGTTACTCGAGGGTGAACACCGGGGAGCTGTTTTTT. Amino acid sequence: CASSYSRVNTGELFF.

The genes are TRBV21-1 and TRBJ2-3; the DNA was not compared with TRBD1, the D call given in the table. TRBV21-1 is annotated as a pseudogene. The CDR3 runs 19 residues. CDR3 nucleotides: TGTGCCAGCAGCATAAAGCAGGGACAGGGGCTACCAAGCACAGATACGCAGTATTTT. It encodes CASSIKQGQGLPSTDTQYF.

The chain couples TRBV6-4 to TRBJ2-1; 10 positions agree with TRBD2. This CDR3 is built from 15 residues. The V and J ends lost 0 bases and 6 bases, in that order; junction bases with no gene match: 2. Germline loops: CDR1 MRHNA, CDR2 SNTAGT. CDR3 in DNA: TGTGCCAGCAGTGACTCAGCGGGAGGGTCCAATGAGCAGTTCTTC. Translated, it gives CASSDSAGGSNEQFF.

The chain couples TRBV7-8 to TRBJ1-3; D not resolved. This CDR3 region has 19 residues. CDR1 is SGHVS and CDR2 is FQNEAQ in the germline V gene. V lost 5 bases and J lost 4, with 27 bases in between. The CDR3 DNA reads TGTGCCAGCAGCCCTACAACGCGGGCCGTAGATGGTGGAGGAAACACCATATATTTT. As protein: CASSPTTRAVDGGGNTIYF.

The CDR3 loop reads CASSVFGTGNNWDNEQFF. Written as DNA, the CDR3 is TGCGCCAGCAGTGTATTCGGGACAGGGAATAATTGGGACAATGAGCAGTTCTTC. The chain uses TRBV4-1 and TRBJ2-1, with TRBD1 identical over 9 bases. The trim removed 6 bases at V and 5 bases at J, leaving 17 bases unmatched. This CDR3 spans 18 amino acids. Per the germline V gene, CDR1 is MGHRA and CDR2 is YSYEKL.

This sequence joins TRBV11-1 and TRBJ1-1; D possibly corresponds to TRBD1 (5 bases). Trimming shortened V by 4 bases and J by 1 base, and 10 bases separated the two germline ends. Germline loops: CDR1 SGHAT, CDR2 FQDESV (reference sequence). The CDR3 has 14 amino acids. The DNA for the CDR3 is TGTGCCAGCAGCTCCAGGGCCACGAACACTGAAGCTTTCTTT. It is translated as CASSSRATNTEAFF.

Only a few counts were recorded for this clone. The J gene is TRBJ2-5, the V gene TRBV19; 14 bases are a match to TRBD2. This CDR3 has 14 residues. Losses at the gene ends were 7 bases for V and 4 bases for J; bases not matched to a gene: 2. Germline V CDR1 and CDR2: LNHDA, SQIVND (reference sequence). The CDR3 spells CASTGLAGGETQYF. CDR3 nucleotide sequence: TGTGCCAGTACTGGACTAGCGGGAGGAGAGACCCAGTACTTC.

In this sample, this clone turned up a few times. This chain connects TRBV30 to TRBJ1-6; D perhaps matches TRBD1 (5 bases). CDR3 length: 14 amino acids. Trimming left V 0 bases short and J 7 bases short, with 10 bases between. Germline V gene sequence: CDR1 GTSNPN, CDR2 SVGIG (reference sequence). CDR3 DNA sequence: TGTGCCTGGAGTGTTGGGCGACAGAATTCACCCCTCCACTTT. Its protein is CAWSVGRQNSPLHF.

The CDR3 DNA reads as TGTGCCAGCAGCTTAGGGACGGGATCCTCTGGAAACACCATATATTTT. Residues: CASSLGTGSSGNTIYF. V is TRBV7-9 and J is TRBJ1-3; D is uncertain. Germline loops: CDR1 SEHNR, CDR2 FQNEAQ (reference sequence). The ends were cut back, 1 base at V and 0 bases at J, with 10 bases in the middle. The CDR3 extends over 16 amino acids.

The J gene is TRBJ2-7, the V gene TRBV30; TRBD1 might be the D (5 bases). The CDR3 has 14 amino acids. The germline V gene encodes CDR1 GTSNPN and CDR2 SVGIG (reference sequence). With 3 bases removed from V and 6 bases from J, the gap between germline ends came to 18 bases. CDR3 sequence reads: CAWSSSPEGAEQYF. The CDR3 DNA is TGTGCCTGGAGCTCAAGCCCGGAAGGGGCCGAGCAGTACTTC.

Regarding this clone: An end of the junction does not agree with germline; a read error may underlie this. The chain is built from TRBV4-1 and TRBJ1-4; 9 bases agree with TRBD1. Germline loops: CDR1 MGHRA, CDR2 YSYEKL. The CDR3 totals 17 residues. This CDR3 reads CASSEEGFGTGNEKLFF. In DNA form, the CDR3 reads TGCGCCAGCAGCGAAGAAGGCTTCGGGACAGGGAATGAAAAACTGTTTTTT.